This T cell receptor beta chain was profiled in a study of blood T cell repertoires in COVID-19. Study details: Samples came from the United States, Italy and Spain, spanning acute and convalescent COVID-19. T cells, B-cell-depleted T cells, or PBMCs supplied cDNA or gDNA.

CDR3 length: 13 amino acids. CDR1 is LNHDA and CDR2 is SQIVND in the germline V gene (reference sequence). Trimming took 3 bases from V and 6 from J, leaving 11 bases between them. Per the authors' pipeline: From reference gene primer amplification, estimates of nucleated cell counts were derived. TCRdb's copy holds only in-frame clones and misses some; the assay was immunoSEQ multiplex PCR. From that table come the V and J calls and clone size; the DNA was used to work out D and trimming. Counted here are 150,000 to 200,000 clones, about 80% occurring once; the ten biggest clones make up about a fifth.

The chain joins TRBV19 to TRBJ1-1; D is undetermined. The sequencing sample was made of peripheral blood. The receptor was derived from a woman over 75 with acute or convalescent COVID-19. In nucleotides, the CDR3 is TGTGCCAGTAGTATGTCCGGGGAGGCTGAAGCTTTCTTT. Its translation: CASSMSGEAEAFF.